The T cell receptor (beta chain) described here comes from a study of T cells in Graves' hyperthyroidism and ophthalmopathy. General study results and limits: In the blood, most expanded thyroid clonotypes above 0.001 appeared as well.

Concerning this clonotype: The antigen remains undetermined.

Amplification targeted TCR beta CDR3 regions from RNA transcripts. With the HTBI primer set, the TCR CDR3 went through a first round of RT-PCR. Each CDR3 protein is one row after TCRdb ran MiXCR on the multiplex PCR reads. The sample includes about 760,000 distinct CDR3 sequences, around a third seen only once; the top ten take roughly 30%. The CDR3 spans 13 residues. The V end lost 5 bases, the J end lost 1 base, and 8 bases lay between the germline ends. Germline CDR1 reads SGHNT; CDR2 reads YENEEA. The clonotype comes from a woman aged 40 to 50 with Graves' hyperthyroidism. The specimen was blood. V usage is TRBV11-3 and J usage is TRBJ1-1, with unresolved D. CDR3 residues: CASSSHRNTEAFF. Written as DNA, the CDR3 is TGTGCCAGCAGCAGTCACAGGAACACTGAAGCTTTCTTT.